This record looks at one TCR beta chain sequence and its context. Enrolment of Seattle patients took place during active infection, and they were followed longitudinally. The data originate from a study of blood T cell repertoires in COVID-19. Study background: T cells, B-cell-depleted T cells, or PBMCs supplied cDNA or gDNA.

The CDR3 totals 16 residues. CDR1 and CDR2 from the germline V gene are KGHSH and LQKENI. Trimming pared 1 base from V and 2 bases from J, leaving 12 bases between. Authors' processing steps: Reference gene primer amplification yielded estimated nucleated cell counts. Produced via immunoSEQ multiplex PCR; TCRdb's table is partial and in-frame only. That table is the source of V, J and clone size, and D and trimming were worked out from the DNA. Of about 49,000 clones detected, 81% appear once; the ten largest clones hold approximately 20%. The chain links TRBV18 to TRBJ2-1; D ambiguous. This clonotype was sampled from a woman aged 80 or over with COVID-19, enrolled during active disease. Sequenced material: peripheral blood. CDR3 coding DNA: TGTGCCAGCTCACCACAACGCGGAGCCGCCTACAATGAGCAGTTCTTC. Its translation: CASSPQRGAAYNEQFF.